One and the same sample provided the 8 T cell receptor beta chains below, sequenced in a study of shared clonotypes between healthy human individuals. TCRdb's copy holds only in-frame clones and misses some; the assay was immunoSEQ multiplex PCR. Counted here are about half a million clones, 60% to 80% occurring once; the ten biggest clones make up approximately 12%. Specimen: PBMCs. All receptors derive from a woman aged 35 to 49 in good health. Some clones in this sample may be carry-over from other donors' samples.

This chain joins TRBV5-5 and TRBJ1-5; maybe TRBD1 (5 bases). Germline CDR1 and CDR2: SGHKS and YYEKEE (reference sequence). CDR3 size: 15 residues. V was trimmed by 2 bases and J by 0 bases, leaving 9 bases between them. This CDR3 reads CASSFSGGSNQPQHF. The CDR3, as DNA: TGTGCCAGCAGCTTTTCGGGGGGTAGCAATCAGCCCCAGCATTTT.

CDR3 residues: CASSLQVYTEAFF. CDR3 nucleotide sequence: TGTGCCAGCAGCTTACAGGTTTACACTGAAGCTTTCTTT. The V gene is TRBV7-2, the J gene TRBJ1-1; no definite D call. The CDR3 covers 13 residues. CDR1 and CDR2 from the germline V gene are SGHTA and FQGNSA. The ends were cut back, 2 bases at V and 3 bases at J, with 7 bases in the middle.

The V gene is TRBV19, the J gene TRBJ2-2, with D possibly being TRBD1 or TRBD2 (7 bases each). V was clipped by 0 bases and J by 5 bases, with 19 bases between them. The CDR3 length is 18 residues. Germline-derived CDR1 and CDR2 are LNHDA and SQIVND (reference sequence). The CDR3 here is CASSIDVGRGRGTGELFF. The CDR3 nucleotides read TGTGCCAGTAGTATAGATGTTGGGAGGGGGCGAGGAACCGGGGAGCTGTTTTTT.

There are a few counts of this clone. The V call is TRBV5-6, the J call TRBJ2-3; TRBD2 matches 10 bases. Trimming took 4 bases from V and 2 from J; bases not matched to a gene: 7. The CDR3 covers 16 residues. In germline, CDR1 is SGHDT, CDR2 YYEEEE. Written as DNA, the CDR3 is TGTGCCAGCAGCCCCCAAACTAGCGGGGCCACAGATACGCAGTATTTT. Translated: CASSPQTSGATDTQYF.

The rearrangement joins TRBV7-2 to TRBJ2-7; possibly TRBD1 for D (6 bases). Germline V lookup: CDR1 SGHTA, CDR2 FQGNSA. The CDR3 loop spans 15 amino acids. V was shortened by 2 bases and J by 2 bases, with 13 bases between the two germline ends. For the CDR3, the DNA is TGTGCCAGCAGCTTATACTGGGGGCAGGCCTACGAGCAGTACTTC. Encoded protein: CASSLYWGQAYEQYF.

This chain connects TRBV21-1 to TRBJ2-7; TRBD2, the table's D call, lacks a check against the DNA. TRBV21-1 is flagged as a pseudogene. This CDR3 has 20 amino acids. CDR3: CASSKRGLAGGPVDLNEQYF. CDR3 coding DNA: TGTGCCAGCAGCAAACGGGGACTAGCGGGAGGGCCGGTCGACCTCAACGAGCAGTACTTC.

The chain uses TRBV7-2 and TRBJ2-1; 8 bases are a match to TRBD1. This CDR3 is built from 12 residues. V trimming: 5 bases; J trimming: 15 bases; junction bases outside the gene matches: 9. The V gene's germline CDR1 is SGHTA and CDR2 FQGNSA. The CDR3: CASSPDRGSWFF. The CDR3 nucleotides are TGTGCCAGCAGCCCCGACAGGGGTTCATGGTTCTTC.

The chain employs TRBV7-9 and TRBJ2-3, with 11 bases aligning to TRBD2. This CDR3 has 17 amino acids. Germline V gives CDR1 SEHNR, CDR2 FQNEAQ (reference sequence). The ends lost 4 bases at V and 6 bases at J; junction bases unmatched: 12. CDR3 amino acids: CASSSGLADTLMDTQYF. For the CDR3, the DNA is TGTGCCAGCAGCTCGGGACTAGCGGACACATTAATGGATACGCAGTATTTT.